The entry below gives a single T cell receptor beta chain sequence along with its context. As yet, its antigen is unknown. This sample was taken from a study of T cell responses to AZD1222 COVID-19 vaccine. TCRdb's copy holds only in-frame clones and misses some; the assay was immunoSEQ multiplex PCR. This sample has around 160,000 clones; about 87% occur once, and the top ten carry about 16%. Study observations and caveats: The study reported that nearly half of spike-specific TCRs target unmutated variant regions. Repertoires were obtained solely post-peak T cell response. Rises in breadth and depth of Spike-specific TCRs came after two AZD1222 doses. Baseline seropositivity characterized only a handful of AZD1222 recipients.

Trimming removed 4 bases from V and 3 bases from J, with 16 bases in between. Germline values: CDR1 MDHEN, CDR2 SYDVKM. The CDR3 length is 17 residues. This receptor was identified in an adult in good health. The sequencing here drew on peripheral blood, taken on day 0 of AZD1222 vaccination. The chain carries TRBV28 and TRBJ2-6; D uncertain. For the CDR3, the DNA is TGTGCCAGCAGTTCCCCCTTAGGCTTAAATGGGGCCAACGTCCTGACTTTC. It is translated as CASSSPLGLNGANVLTF. Full variable domain (missing parts from reference TRBV28 and TRBJ2-6): DVKVTQSSRYLVKRTGEKVFLECVQDMDHENMFWYRQDPGLGLRLIYFSYDVKMKEKGDIPEGYSVSREKKERFSLILESASTNQTSMYLCASSSPLGLNGANVLTFGAGSRLTVL.